This T cell receptor beta chain derives from a study of blood T cell repertoires in COVID-19. Study background: Specimens from acute and convalescent COVID-19 originated in the United States, Italy and Spain.

Original analysis: Cell counts per sample came from amplifying reference gene primers. Profiling relied on immunoSEQ multiplex PCR, and the TCRdb table lists in-frame clones only, not all of them. V, J and clone size are taken as reported in that table, and D and trimming were inferred from the DNA itself. The sample contains more than 200,000 clones, 85% to 95% of which appear only once. Germline CDR1 and CDR2: PRHDT and FYEKMQ (reference sequence). With 5 bases removed from V and 8 bases from J, the gap between germline ends came to 15 bases. CDR3 length: 14 amino acids. In its sample, this clone was seen once. The age range of participants was 18 to 89 years, with residence in some 25 US areas. Each participant's cohort was designated according to participant-reported clinical history.

Material for sequencing was PBMCs or T cells enriched from blood (not recorded which). The V and J genes are TRBV13 and TRBJ1-4; D gene unclear. This clonotype originated in a woman in her late teens or twenties who had recovered from COVID-19. CDR3 DNA sequence: TGTGCCAGCAGCCGTCGGGGAACGGGGGAAAAACTGTTTTTT. The encoded protein is CASSRRGTGEKLFF. Full variable domain (outside the CDR3, taken from reference TRBV13 and TRBJ1-4): AAGVIQSPRHLIKEKRETATLKCYPIPRHDTVYWYQQGPGQDPQFLISFYEKMQSDKGSIPDRFSAQQFSDYHSELNMSSLELGDSALYFCASSRRGTGEKLFFGSGTQLSVL.